This T cell receptor (beta chain) appears in the sequencing data of a study of T cell repertoires in cytomegalovirus infection. Study-wide context: Well-studied HLA-B-restricted epitopes and recently identified HLA-C-restricted epitopes of CMV were both used in the study.

Trimming at V came to 4 bases and at J to 4 bases, leaving 2 bases not matched to a gene. CDR1 and CDR2 (germline): SGHTA, FQGNSA. The CDR3 loop spans 13 amino acids. General observations from the study: HLA-C-restricted TCR beta clonotypes specific for CMV led the ex vivo response.

About this clonotype itself: Its antigen is still unknown.

TCRdb reprocessed the reads with MiXCR, giving one entry per CDR3 protein. The data show over 250,000 distinct CDR3 sequences, 20% to 25% seen once. This clonotype was obtained from a human donor in good health (CMV status not recorded). Some clones in this sample may be carry-over from other donors' samples. The chain combines TRBV7-2 with TRBJ1-2; 8 bases agree with TRBD1. The specimen was cultured PBMCs, collected from culture after CMV antigen stimulation. The CDR3 sequence: CASSSTGGYGYTF. The DNA for the CDR3 is TGTGCCAGCAGCTCTACAGGGGGCTATGGCTACACCTTC.